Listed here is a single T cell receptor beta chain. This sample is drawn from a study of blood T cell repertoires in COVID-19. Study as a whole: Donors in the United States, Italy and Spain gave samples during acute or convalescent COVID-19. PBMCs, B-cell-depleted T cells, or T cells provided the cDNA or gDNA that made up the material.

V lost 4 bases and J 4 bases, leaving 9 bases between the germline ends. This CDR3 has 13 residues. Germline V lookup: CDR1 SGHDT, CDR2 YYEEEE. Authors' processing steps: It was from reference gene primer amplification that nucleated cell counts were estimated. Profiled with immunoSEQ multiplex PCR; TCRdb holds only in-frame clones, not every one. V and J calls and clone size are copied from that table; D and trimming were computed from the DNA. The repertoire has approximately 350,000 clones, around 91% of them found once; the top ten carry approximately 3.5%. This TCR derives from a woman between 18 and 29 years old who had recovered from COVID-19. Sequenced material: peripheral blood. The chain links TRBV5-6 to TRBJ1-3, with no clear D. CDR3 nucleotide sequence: TGTGCCAGCAGCCCCCGTCCCGGAAACACCATATATTTT. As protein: CASSPRPGNTIYF.